The 11 T cell receptor beta chains below all came from one sample that was sequenced in a study of shared clonotypes between healthy human individuals. The method was immunoSEQ multiplex PCR; TCRdb's version includes in-frame clones alone and lacks a portion of them. In the table there are about 450,000 clones, 65% to 80% of which are singletons. The source material was PBMCs. All receptors come from a woman in her thirties or forties in good health. Some clones in this sample may be carry-over from other donors' samples.

This chain uses TRBV19 with TRBJ2-1; 12 bases are a match to TRBD2. Germline V CDR1 and CDR2: LNHDA, SQIVND (reference sequence). Trimming took 2 bases from V and 3 from J; bases not matched to a gene: 2. CDR3 length: 16 residues. CDR3 loop: CASSIMTSGSYNEQFF. Here the CDR3 DNA reads TGTGCCAGTAGTATAATGACTAGCGGGAGCTACAATGAGCAGTTCTTC.

Regarding this clone: A much larger clone lies one base from this, so it may be a read error. This chain joins TRBV5-1 and TRBJ2-5; 8 bases are shared with TRBD1. CDR3 length: 17 residues. J lost 4 bases, V lost 2 bases, and 13 bases had no gene match. The germline gives CDR1 SGHRS, CDR2 YFSETQ. The CDR3 here is CASSLIQQGAPGETQYF. DNA of the CDR3: TGCGCCAGCAGCTTAATCCAGCAGGGGGCCCCGGGAGAGACCCAGTACTTC.

The rearrangement uses TRBV7-8 and TRBJ2-3; D is undetermined. CDR3 length: 16 residues. The V end lost 0 bases, the J end lost 0 bases, and 10 bases lay between the germline ends. Germline V gene lookup returns CDR1 SGHVS and CDR2 FQNEAQ. DNA of the CDR3: TGTGCCAGCAGCTTAGCTCGTTATCCGAGCACAGATACGCAGTATTTT. This gives the protein CASSLARYPSTDTQYF.

The rearrangement uses TRBV5-1 and TRBJ2-7, with D maybe TRBD1 (6 bases). The CDR3 contains 15 residues. In germline, CDR1 is SGHRS, CDR2 YFSETQ. V dropped 5 bases and J dropped 3 bases, with 18 bases sitting between them. The CDR3 reads CASRQRTDGVYEQYF. In nucleotides, the CDR3 is TGCGCCAGCAGGCAGAGGACAGATGGGGTCTACGAGCAGTACTTC.

V and J are TRBV28 and TRBJ2-1; 16 bases are shared with TRBD2. The V segment lost 5 bases and the J segment 4 bases; nucleotides outside the gene matches: 14. CDR1 is MDHEN and CDR2 is SYDVKM in the germline V gene. The CDR3 is made up of 20 amino acids. The CDR3 sequence is CASSLPEGTSGRALYNEQFF. In DNA form, the CDR3 reads TGTGCCAGCAGTCTACCCGAGGGGACTAGCGGGAGGGCCTTATACAATGAGCAGTTCTTC. The full variable domain, in which reference TRBV28 and TRBJ2-1 provide the parts outside the CDR3, is DVKVTQSSRYLVKRTGEKVFLECVQDMDHENMFWYRQDPGLGLRLIYFSYDVKMKEKGDIPEGYSVSREKKERFSLILESASTNQTSMYLCASSLPEGTSGRALYNEQFFGPGTRLTVL.

V gene TRBV7-8 combines with J gene TRBJ2-3, with D unclear. CDR1 SGHVS and CDR2 FQNEAQ come from the germline V gene. The CDR3 is 15 residues long. V was cut by 1 base and J by 1 base, with 9 bases left in between. CDR3 protein: CASSLGGSRTDTQYF. The DNA of the CDR3 is TGTGCCAGCAGCTTAGGTGGCAGCCGCACAGATACGCAGTATTTT.

This chain connects TRBV28 to TRBJ2-7; D remains ambiguous. The CDR3 is 12 amino acids. Trimming removed 6 bases from V and 3 bases from J, with 9 bases in between. The germline gives CDR1 MDHEN, CDR2 SYDVKM. The CDR3 reads CASRPVNYEQYF. The CDR3, as DNA: TGTGCCAGCAGGCCTGTTAACTACGAGCAGTACTTC. The full variable domain, its missing parts supplied by reference TRBV28 and TRBJ2-7, is DVKVTQSSRYLVKRTGEKVFLECVQDMDHENMFWYRQDPGLGLRLIYFSYDVKMKEKGDIPEGYSVSREKKERFSLILESASTNQTSMYLCASRPVNYEQYFGPGTRLTVT.

This chain uses TRBV5-1 with TRBJ2-7; TRBD2 aligns across 12 bases. Trimming removed 5 bases from V and 2 bases from J; junction bases left unmatched: 5. The CDR3 spans 15 residues. Germline V gene lookup returns CDR1 SGHRS and CDR2 YFSETQ. CDR3 in DNA: TGCGCCAGCAGTTCCTCTAGCGGGAGGGCCTACGAGCAGTACTTC. It encodes CASSSSSGRAYEQYF.

The chain combines TRBV6-4 with TRBJ1-3; D is ambiguous. V shed 0 bases and J shed 0 bases, with 15 bases lying between them. CDR3 size: 18 residues. From germline, CDR1 is MRHNA and CDR2 SNTAGT. The CDR3 sequence: CASSDSKGLQLSGNTIYF. The CDR3 DNA reads TGTGCCAGCAGTGACTCGAAAGGGTTACAGCTCTCTGGAAACACCATATATTTT.

The gene calls are TRBV6-4 and TRBJ2-1, with D uncertain. Trimming left V 7 bases short and J 7 bases short, with 11 bases between. In germline, CDR1 is MRHNA, CDR2 SNTAGT. This CDR3 is 12 amino acids long. The CDR3 bases are TGTGCCAGCAACCGAATAGTGAATGAGCAGTTCTTC. It encodes CASNRIVNEQFF.

The gene calls are TRBV5-4 and TRBJ2-2; D gene ambiguous. Trimming took 0 bases from V and 4 from J, leaving 10 bases between them. The CDR3 runs 15 residues. The germline gives CDR1 SGHNT, CDR2 YYREEE (reference sequence). DNA of the CDR3: TGTGCCAGCAGCTTGGACACCGCAAGCACCGGGGAGCTGTTTTTT. This encodes CASSLDTASTGELFF.